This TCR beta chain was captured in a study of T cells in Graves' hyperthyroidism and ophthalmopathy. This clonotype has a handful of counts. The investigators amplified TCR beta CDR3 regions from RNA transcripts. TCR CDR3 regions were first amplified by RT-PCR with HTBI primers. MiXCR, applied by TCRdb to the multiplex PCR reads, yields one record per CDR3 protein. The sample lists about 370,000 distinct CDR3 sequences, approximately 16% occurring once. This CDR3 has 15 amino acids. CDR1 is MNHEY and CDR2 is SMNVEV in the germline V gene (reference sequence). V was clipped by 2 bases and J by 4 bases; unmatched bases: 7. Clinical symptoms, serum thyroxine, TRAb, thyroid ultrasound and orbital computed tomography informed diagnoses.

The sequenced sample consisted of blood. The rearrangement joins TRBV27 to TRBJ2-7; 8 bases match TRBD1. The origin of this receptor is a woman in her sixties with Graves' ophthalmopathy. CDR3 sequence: CASSLLSDRDYEQYF. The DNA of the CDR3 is TGTGCCAGCAGTTTACTATCGGACAGGGATTACGAGCAGTACTTC.